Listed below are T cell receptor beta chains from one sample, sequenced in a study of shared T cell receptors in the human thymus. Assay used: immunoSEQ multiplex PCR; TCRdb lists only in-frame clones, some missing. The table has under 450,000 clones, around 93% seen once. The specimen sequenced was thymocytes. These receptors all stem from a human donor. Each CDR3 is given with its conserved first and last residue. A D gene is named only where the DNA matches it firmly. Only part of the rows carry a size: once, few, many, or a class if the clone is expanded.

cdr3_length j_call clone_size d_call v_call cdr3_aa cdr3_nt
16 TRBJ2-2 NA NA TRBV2 CASGRQGGEESGELFF TGTGCCAGTGGGAGACAGGGCGGGGAGGAATCCGGGGAGCTGTTTTTT
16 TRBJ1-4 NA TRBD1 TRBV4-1 CASSQDRGQGGEKLFF TGCGCCAGCAGCCAAGACCGTGGCCAGGGGGGTGAAAAACTGTTTTTT
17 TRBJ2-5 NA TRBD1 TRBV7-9 CASSWAIWTGERETQYF TGTGCCAGCAGCTGGGCTATTTGGACAGGGGAGAGAGAGACCCAGTACTTC
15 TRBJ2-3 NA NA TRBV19 CASSPKWRHTDTQYF TGTGCCAGTAGTCCTAAGTGGCGCCACACAGATACGCAGTATTTT
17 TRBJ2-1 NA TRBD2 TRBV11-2 CASSGPLLAGGPNEQFF TGTGCCAGCAGCGGGCCCCTACTAGCGGGAGGCCCCAATGAGCAGTTCTTC
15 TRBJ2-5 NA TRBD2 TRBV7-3 CASSWTRGKQETQYF TGTGCCAGCAGCTGGACTAGGGGCAAGCAAGAGACCCAGTACTTC
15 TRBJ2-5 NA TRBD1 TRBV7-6 CASSLIGQGRETQYF TGTGCCAGCAGCTTAATCGGACAGGGTCGCGAGACCCAGTACTTC
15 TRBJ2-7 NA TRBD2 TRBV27 CASNPLAGGPNEQYF TGTGCCAGCAACCCCTTAGCGGGAGGGCCTAACGAGCAGTACTTC
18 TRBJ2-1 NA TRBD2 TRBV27 CASSLPRGTTRPYNEQFF TGTGCCAGCAGTTTACCGCGCGGGACTACCCGACCCTACAATGAGCAGTTCTTC
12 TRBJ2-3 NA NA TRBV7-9 CASSLLWDRQYF TGTGCCAGCAGCTTATTGTGGGACCGGCAGTATTTT
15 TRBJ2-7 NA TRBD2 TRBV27 CASSLRGLEGYEQYF TGTGCCAGCAGTTTACGCGGACTAGAAGGCTACGAGCAGTACTTC
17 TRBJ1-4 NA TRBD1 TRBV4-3 CASSLGQGRGYDEKLFF TGCGCCAGCAGCCTCGGACAGGGTCGAGGGTATGATGAAAAACTGTTTTTT
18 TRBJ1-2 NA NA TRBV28 CASSLGAPSGKPMLGYTF TGTGCCAGCAGTTTAGGGGCCCCATCGGGGAAGCCTATGTTAGGCTACACCTTC
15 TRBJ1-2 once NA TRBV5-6 CASSLGTATNYGYTF TGTGCCAGCAGCTTGGGGACAGCTACTAACTATGGCTACACCTTC
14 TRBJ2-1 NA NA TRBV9 CAMGLGVNYNEQFF TGTGCCATGGGTTTGGGAGTTAACTACAATGAGCAGTTCTTC
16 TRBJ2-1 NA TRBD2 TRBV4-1 CASSASGTRLYNEQFF TGCGCCAGCAGTGCCTCCGGGACTAGACTTTACAATGAGCAGTTCTTC
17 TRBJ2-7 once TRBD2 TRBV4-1 CASSQVPLAGSAYEQYF TGCGCCAGCAGCCAGGTTCCACTAGCGGGGAGTGCCTACGAGCAGTACTTC
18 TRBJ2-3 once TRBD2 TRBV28 CASSFEVAGPPGTDTQYF TGTGCCAGCAGTTTCGAAGTAGCGGGGCCACCTGGCACAGATACGCAGTATTTT
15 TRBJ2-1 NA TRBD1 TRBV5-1 CASTADRVEYNEQFF TGCGCCAGCACCGCGGACAGGGTCGAGTACAATGAGCAGTTCTTC
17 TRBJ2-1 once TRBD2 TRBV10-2 CASSPGLAGRTYNEQFF TGCGCCAGCAGTCCTGGACTAGCGGGAAGGACCTACAATGAGCAGTTCTTC
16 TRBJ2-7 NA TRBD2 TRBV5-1 CASSLAAGGLSYEQYF TGCGCCAGCAGCTTGGCCGCGGGAGGGCTATCCTACGAGCAGTACTTC
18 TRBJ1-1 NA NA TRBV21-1 CASSKGTDRVNLNTEAFF TGTGCCAGCAGCAAAGGAACGGACAGGGTCAACTTGAACACTGAAGCTTTCTTT
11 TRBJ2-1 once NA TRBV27 CASSLFNEQFF TGTGCCAGCAGTTTATTTAATGAGCAGTTCTTC
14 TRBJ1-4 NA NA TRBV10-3 CAISAGEKIEKLFF TGTGCCATCAGTGCAGGGGAAAAGATTGAAAAACTGTTTTTT
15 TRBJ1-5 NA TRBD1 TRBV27 CASSLSGQGARPQHF TGTGCCAGCAGTTTATCGGGACAGGGGGCCCGGCCCCAGCATTTT
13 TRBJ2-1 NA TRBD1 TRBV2 CASSGDRGNEQFF TGTGCCAGCAGTGGGGACAGGGGCAATGAGCAGTTCTTC
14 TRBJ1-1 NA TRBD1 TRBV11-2 CASSSAGGGTEAFF TGTGCCAGCAGCTCGGCAGGGGGAGGCACTGAAGCTTTCTTT
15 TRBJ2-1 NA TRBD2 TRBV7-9 CASSSQSGRALEQFF TGTGCCAGCAGCTCCCAAAGCGGGAGGGCCCTTGAGCAGTTCTTC
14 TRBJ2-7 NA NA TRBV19 CASSSGTSYYEQYF TGTGCCAGTAGTTCCGGGACTTCGTACTACGAGCAGTACTTC
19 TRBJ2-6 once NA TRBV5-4 CASSLYRRGPYSGANVLTF TGTGCCAGCAGCTTGTATCGGAGGGGTCCCTACTCTGGGGCCAACGTCCTGACTTTC
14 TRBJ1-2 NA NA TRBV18 CASSPLGGRSGYTF TGTGCCAGCTCACCGCTGGGGGGGCGTTCGGGCTACACCTTC
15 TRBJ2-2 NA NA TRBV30 CAWRGTQGSTGELFF TGTGCCTGGAGGGGCACTCAGGGCAGCACCGGGGAGCTGTTTTTT
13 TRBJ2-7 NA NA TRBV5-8 CASRRTVSYEQYF TGTGCCAGCCGCCGGACGGTCTCCTACGAGCAGTACTTC
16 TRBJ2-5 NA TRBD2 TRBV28 CASGTGLAGVGETQYF TGTGCCAGCGGTACGGGACTAGCGGGAGTAGGAGAGACCCAGTACTTC
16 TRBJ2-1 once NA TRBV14 CASSQDGASAYNEQFF TGTGCCAGCAGCCAAGATGGGGCTAGCGCTTACAATGAGCAGTTCTTC
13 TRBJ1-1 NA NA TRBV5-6 CASSLAAGLDAFF TGTGCCAGCAGCTTGGCCGCGGGGTTGGATGCTTTCTTT
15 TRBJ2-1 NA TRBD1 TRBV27 CASSPTDRGYNEQFF TGTGCCAGCAGCCCTACGGACAGGGGGTACAATGAGCAGTTCTTC